The rows below give T cell receptor beta chains drawn from one sample of a study of cytomegalovirus exposure and HLA in healthy donors. Only in-frame clones appear in the TCRdb table, and some are missing; sequencing was by immunoSEQ multiplex PCR. The top ten clones hold about 16% of a sample with some 100,000 clones, more than 70% of them seen once. Sequencing used PBMCs. The origin of the receptors is a man between 45 and 60 years old in good health and CMV-seropositive. Both conserved end residues are part of each CDR3. Each record gives: CDR3 DNA, CDR3 protein, J gene, D gene, CDR3 length, V gene, clone size. A D gene is named only where the DNA matches it firmly. Only part of the rows carry a size: once, few, many, or a class if the clone is expanded.

CDR3 DNA: TGTGCCAGCTCACCACTAAAAACAGGGATGTCAACCGGGGAGCTGTTTTTT; CDR3 protein: CASSPLKTGMSTGELFF; J gene: TRBJ2-2; D gene: -; CDR3 length: 17; V gene: TRBV18; clone size: -
CDR3 DNA: TGTGCCAGCAGCGTAGGAACTAGCGGGGGTAGGGGCCCCAATGAGCAGTTCTTC; CDR3 protein: CASSVGTSGGRGPNEQFF; J gene: TRBJ2-1; D gene: TRBD2; CDR3 length: 18; V gene: TRBV9; clone size: -
CDR3 DNA: TGTGCCAGCTCAGAGGCCCAGGGGGCTAATGAAAAACTGTTTTTT; CDR3 protein: CASSEAQGANEKLFF; J gene: TRBJ1-4; D gene: TRBD1; CDR3 length: 15; V gene: TRBV18; clone size: -
CDR3 DNA: TGTGCCAGCAGCCCCACGGTGAACACCGGGGAGCTGTTTTTT; CDR3 protein: CASSPTVNTGELFF; J gene: TRBJ2-2; D gene: -; CDR3 length: 14; V gene: TRBV5-4; clone size: once
CDR3 DNA: TGCGCCAGCAGCTTGGTAGCGGGAGGGGACAATGAGCAGTTCTTC; CDR3 protein: CASSLVAGGDNEQFF; J gene: TRBJ2-1; D gene: TRBD2; CDR3 length: 15; V gene: TRBV5-1; clone size: -
CDR3 DNA: TGTGCCAGCACCTTCAGCACGGGACAAGAGACCCAGTACTTC; CDR3 protein: CASTFSTGQETQYF; J gene: TRBJ2-5; D gene: -; CDR3 length: 14; V gene: TRBV6-1; clone size: -
CDR3 DNA: TGCGCCAGCAGCCCGACAGGGGGCAATGAGCAGTTCTTC; CDR3 protein: CASSPTGGNEQFF; J gene: TRBJ2-1; D gene: TRBD1; CDR3 length: 13; V gene: TRBV4-3; clone size: -
CDR3 DNA: TGTGCCAGCATCCCTAGGGCGGGAGGGGGGACTCAAGAGACCCAGTACTTC; CDR3 protein: CASIPRAGGGTQETQYF; J gene: TRBJ2-5; D gene: TRBD2; CDR3 length: 17; V gene: TRBV7-9; clone size: few
CDR3 DNA: TGTGCCAGCAGCCCACAGGGGGGGTTTGGCAATGAGCAGTTCTTC; CDR3 protein: CASSPQGGFGNEQFF; J gene: TRBJ2-1; D gene: -; CDR3 length: 15; V gene: TRBV7-7; clone size: few
CDR3 DNA: TGCGCCAGCAGTTCCGGGGGGGCTGGGGTCAATGAGCAGTTCTTC; CDR3 protein: CASSSGGAGVNEQFF; J gene: TRBJ2-1; D gene: TRBD2; CDR3 length: 15; V gene: TRBV5-1; clone size: few
CDR3 DNA: TGTGCCAGCGCCAGCGGGAGTCAGCCCCAGCATTTT; CDR3 protein: CASASGSQPQHF; J gene: TRBJ1-5; D gene: -; CDR3 length: 12; V gene: TRBV6-5; clone size: -
CDR3 DNA: TGTGCCAGCAGCTCTCCGGGTCTACGGGGGAATGAGCAGTTCTTC; CDR3 protein: CASSSPGLRGNEQFF; J gene: TRBJ2-1; D gene: -; CDR3 length: 15; V gene: TRBV5-6; clone size: -
CDR3 DNA: TGTGCCAGCAGCTTGGTGAGGGGGCTCTCCTACGAGCAGTACTTC; CDR3 protein: CASSLVRGLSYEQYF; J gene: TRBJ2-7; D gene: TRBD1; CDR3 length: 15; V gene: TRBV7-8; clone size: -
CDR3 DNA: TGTGCCAGCAGCCAAGATTGGCAGGGGGCTCTTTACAATGAGCAGTTCTTC; CDR3 protein: CASSQDWQGALYNEQFF; J gene: TRBJ2-1; D gene: TRBD1; CDR3 length: 17; V gene: TRBV14; clone size: -
CDR3 DNA: TGTGCCAGCAGCTCCGGGATCAACTATGGCTACACCTTC; CDR3 protein: CASSSGINYGYTF; J gene: TRBJ1-2; D gene: -; CDR3 length: 13; V gene: TRBV7-2; clone size: -
CDR3 DNA: TGCGCCAGCAGCCCTGGGACAGGGGAGCGCAATCAGCCCCAGCATTTT; CDR3 protein: CASSPGTGERNQPQHF; J gene: TRBJ1-5; D gene: TRBD1; CDR3 length: 16; V gene: TRBV5-1; clone size: -
CDR3 DNA: TGTGCCAGCAGTTTATTTTCGACAGGAGAAAACTATGGCTACACCTTC; CDR3 protein: CASSLFSTGENYGYTF; J gene: TRBJ1-2; D gene: -; CDR3 length: 16; V gene: TRBV27; clone size: few
CDR3 DNA: TGTGCTAGTGGTTTGGTACCCCCACAGGACTCCTACGAGCAGTACTTC; CDR3 protein: CASGLVPPQDSYEQYF; J gene: TRBJ2-7; D gene: -; CDR3 length: 16; V gene: TRBV12-5; clone size: -